This entry describes one T cell receptor beta chain. Its antigen is unknown. No base qualities exist here, and no much larger clone lies one base off it. The CDR3 runs 13 residues from the cysteine to the phenylalanine. CDR3 DNA only is kept here, 39 bases in frame from base 1. Per the germline V gene (reference sequence), SGHKS is the CDR1 and YYEKEE is the CDR2. Relative to germline, V is 4 bases shorter and J is 8 bases shorter, with 13 bases between their ends. The sample belongs to a study of blood T cell repertoires in COVID-19 (dated by TCRdb to about 2020). Background for the entire study: Samples from collaborators originated in the United States, Italy and Spain and spanned both the acute and convalescent phases of COVID-19. The prospective study material was composed of cDNA or gDNA derived from T cells, B-cell-depleted T cells, or PBMCs. Where available, HLA class I and class II types were obtained from metadata supplied by the sample provider rather than from assay-based typing. Deeply sampled blood TCRbeta repertoires from subjects exposed to, actively infected with, or recovered from COVID-19 were included in the dataset. A freely available public database, intended as a resource for researchers studying the immune response to SARS-CoV-2, is where the repertoires were released. Samples came from the ongoing ImmuneRACE study (first 160 participants) plus 1,254 subjects from 6 global collaborators. The sample metadata nearly always contained a de-identified subject ID, COVID-19 status, age in years and sex.

One collaborating source in Seattle enrolled patients during active infection and followed them longitudinally through the course of disease. Whole blood was collected in K2EDTA tubes by collaborating institutions according to the institutions' own protocols. For TCRbeta analysis, collaborator samples were shipped as frozen whole blood, as isolated PBMCs, or as DNA extracted from either sample type. The full study reports these points: Clinical and demographic metadata were provided uncurated, with the amount varying by source and participant.

The immunoSEQ Assay, a bias-controlled multiplex PCR, was used to amplify TCRbeta CDR3 regions from genomic DNA. As for how the authors treated the data: Within the assay, amplification of reference gene primers was used to estimate how many nucleated cells each sample contained. To quantify the absolute abundance of each unique TCRbeta CDR3 rearrangement, sequence reads were collapsed and filtered. For each sample, productive Simpson clonality was calculated as the square root of Simpson's diversity index over productive rearrangements. TCRdb's version of the immuneACCESS table is confined to in-frame rearrangements and falls short of the full clone set. An unresolved V gene accounts for under half of the shortfall where checked; the remainder is of unknown origin. V, J and clone size are those of that table, while D and trimming were read from the DNA. This sample lists 250,000 to 350,000 clones; around 90% were detected once. Around 6.8% of the sample is taken by the ten largest.

The chain uses TRBV5-5 and TRBJ1-3, with TRBD1 perhaps the D gene, on 6 matching bases. Sequencing was performed on peripheral blood. The sequence derives from a woman aged 25-40 years with COVID-19, enrolled during active disease. CDR3 reads: CASSQSGVDTIYF. The bases are TGTGCCAGCAGCCAGTCAGGGGTGGACACCATATATTTT.